The rows below give T cell receptor beta chains drawn from one sample of a study of PD-L1 blockade in urothelial cancer. Sequenced by immunoSEQ multiplex PCR; TCRdb stores in-frame clones only, minus some. This sample carries some 50,000 clones, about 83% of them seen once, and the ten largest clones take roughly 14%. Material: PBMCs, obtained around atezolizumab (anti-PD-L1) treatment. Receptor source: a woman in her sixties or seventies with urothelial cancer. Both conserved end residues are part of each CDR3. A D gene is named only where the DNA matches it firmly. The size field is filled for only some rows; it gives once, few, many or a size class.

V gene	clone size	J gene	D gene	CDR3 protein	CDR3 DNA
TRBV19	NA	TRBJ1-1	NA	CASSIERGEAFF	TGTGCCAGTAGTATAGAAAGGGGTGAAGCTTTCTTT
TRBV27	NA	TRBJ2-3	TRBD2	CASSWGLARDTQYF	TGTGCCAGCAGTTGGGGACTAGCGAGAGATACGCAGTATTTT
TRBV11-3	NA	TRBJ2-7	NA	CASSLLGTGQYEQYF	TGTGCCAGCAGCTTACTAGGAACAGGGCAGTACGAGCAGTACTTC
TRBV7-2	NA	TRBJ2-3	NA	CASSLAGALDTQYF	TGTGCCAGCAGCTTAGCAGGGGCTCTGGATACGCAGTATTTT
TRBV29-1	once	TRBJ1-2	NA	CSVTGDSKNNYGYTF	TGCAGCGTAACGGGCGACAGTAAAAACAACTATGGCTACACCTTC
TRBV5-4	NA	TRBJ2-5	NA	CASSATRTARETQYF	TGTGCCAGCAGCGCGACTAGGACTGCTCGGGAGACCCAGTACTTC
TRBV18	NA	TRBJ1-2	NA	CASSPGGYGYTF	TGTGCCAGCTCACCGGGGGGGTATGGCTACACCTTC
TRBV11-2	NA	TRBJ1-3	NA	CASSLSGAGNTIYF	TGTGCCAGCAGCTTATCCGGAGCAGGAAACACCATATATTTT
TRBV18	NA	TRBJ1-1	NA	CASSIQGMNTEAFF	TGTGCCAGCTCAATCCAGGGGATGAACACTGAAGCTTTCTTT
TRBV6-1	NA	TRBJ2-2	TRBD2	CASSVFSGGRSNTGELFF	TGTGCCAGCAGTGTATTTTCGGGAGGGAGATCGAACACCGGGGAGCTGTTTTTT
TRBV7-9	many	TRBJ2-1	NA	CASDPGGHPYNEQFF	TGTGCCAGCGACCCGGGGGGACACCCTTACAATGAGCAGTTCTTC
TRBV18	few	TRBJ1-2	NA	CASSPTDYYGYTF	TGTGCCAGCTCACCAACAGATTACTATGGCTACACCTTC
TRBV5-4	once	TRBJ2-7	TRBD1	CASSLTGDYEQYF	TGTGCCAGCAGCTTAACAGGGGACTACGAGCAGTACTTC
TRBV28	NA	TRBJ2-3	NA	CASSSVGITDTQYF	TGTGCCAGCAGTTCCGTCGGGATCACAGATACGCAGTATTTT
TRBV27	NA	TRBJ2-7	NA	CASSSTYEQYF	TGTGCCAGCAGTTCTACCTACGAGCAGTACTTC
TRBV4-3	NA	TRBJ2-3	TRBD2	CASSQDLGSGRASTDTQYF	TGCGCCAGCAGCCAAGATCTCGGTAGCGGGAGGGCCTCGACAGATACGCAGTATTTT
TRBV2	NA	TRBJ2-5	NA	CASSLKHGAAETQYF	TGTGCCAGCAGTCTCAAGCATGGGGCGGCAGAGACCCAGTACTTC
TRBV7-2	NA	TRBJ2-3	TRBD2	CASSLSGGGGDTQYF	TGTGCCAGCAGCCTCTCTGGGGGGGGAGGAGATACGCAGTATTTT
TRBV4-2	NA	TRBJ1-1	NA	CASSQDYRIAEAFF	TGTGCCAGCAGCCAAGATTACAGGATCGCTGAAGCTTTCTTT
TRBV2	once	TRBJ2-3	NA	CASSPAGSEVDTQYF	TGTGCCAGCAGCCCTGCCGGGAGCGAAGTAGATACGCAGTATTTT
TRBV5-1	NA	TRBJ2-2	NA	CASSPPWVRRETTGELFF	TGCGCCAGCAGCCCTCCCTGGGTCAGGAGGGAGACCACCGGGGAGCTGTTTTTT
TRBV10-3	NA	TRBJ2-3	TRBD1	CAISDLGQGLSTDTQYF	TGTGCCATCAGTGACCTAGGACAGGGCCTTAGCACAGATACGCAGTATTTT
TRBV28	once	TRBJ1-1	TRBD1	CASSPDRGPTEAFF	TGTGCCAGCAGTCCGGACAGGGGGCCCACTGAAGCTTTCTTT
TRBV7-2	NA	TRBJ2-1	TRBD2	CASSLGIAGVEYSEQFF	TGTGCCAGCAGCTTAGGGATAGCGGGAGTGGAGTACAGTGAGCAGTTCTTC
TRBV2	NA	TRBJ1-1	TRBD1	CASRGDRENAEAFF	TGTGCCAGCAGGGGGGACAGGGAAAACGCTGAAGCTTTCTTT
TRBV7-2	NA	TRBJ2-1	TRBD2	CASSNLAGGPGNEQFF	TGTGCCAGCAGCAACTTAGCGGGAGGGCCGGGCAATGAGCAGTTCTTC
TRBV19	NA	TRBJ1-2	NA	CASSIFGRTATSNYGYTF	TGTGCCAGTAGTATATTTGGAAGGACAGCCACCTCTAACTATGGCTACACCTTC
TRBV29-1	NA	TRBJ2-5	TRBD2	CSVVASGSGETQYF	TGCAGCGTTGTGGCCAGCGGGAGTGGAGAGACCCAGTACTTC
TRBV15	few	TRBJ2-7	NA	CATSRDPGTYEQYF	TGTGCCACCAGCAGAGATCCAGGGACCTACGAGCAGTACTTC
TRBV27	NA	TRBJ2-1	TRBD2	CASSSTELAGGRYREQFF	TGTGCCAGCAGCTCAACGGAACTAGCGGGAGGGCGATATCGTGAGCAGTTCTTC
TRBV27	NA	TRBJ1-2	TRBD1	CASSYRGQRGYTF	TGTGCCAGCAGTTACAGGGGGCAGAGGGGCTACACCTTC
TRBV18	NA	TRBJ1-1	NA	CASSPGAEAFF	TGTGCCAGCTCACCAGGAGCTGAAGCTTTCTTT